This T cell receptor beta chain was recorded in a study of spatial heterogeneity in lung cancer. Background on the study: Where available, sequencing covered follow-up PBMC samples, taken at a median of roughly two years after resection. Detected beta-chain sequences consistently exceeded alpha-chain sequences.

There are many counts of this clonotype. Time point: blood at routine non-recurrence follow-up after resection. The input material, whole RNA from tumor, nontumor lung or frozen PBMC, was sequenced unsorted. Germline V gene data show CDR1 as SGHAT and CDR2 as FQNNGV. With V trimmed by 6 bases and J by 3 bases, 3 bases remained unmatched. The CDR3 consists of 14 residues. TCRdb used MiXCR to reprocess the 5' RACE reads, holding one entry per CDR3 protein. The sample includes fewer than 60,000 distinct CDR3 sequences, roughly 8.1% of them seen just once. This sample comprised PBMCs, obtained at follow-up. The clonotype originates from a female donor with early-stage non-small cell lung cancer. V gene TRBV11-2 combines with J gene TRBJ2-5, with TRBD2 identical over 11 bases. The CDR3 nucleotides read TGTGCCAGCAGTCTGACTAGCGGGGAAGAGACCCAGTACTTC. Protein sequence: CASSLTSGEETQYF.